The source of this T cell receptor (beta chain) is a study of CD8+CD57+ T cells in acquired aplastic anemia. This clonotype qualifies as medium-sized. In patients chosen for sequencing, flow cytometry had shown CD8+CD57+ cell expansion. TCR beta VDJ and CDR3 were profiled, and genomic DNA was the template. TCRdb reprocessed the reads via MiXCR and lists one record per CDR3 protein. The profile shows 150,000 to 200,000 distinct CDR3 sequences, 47% of them singletons. The sequenced material came from sorted CD4+, CD8+, or CD8+CD57+ T cells (not recorded which) from PBMCs. The receptor comes from a human donor with aplastic anemia.

DNA of the CDR3: TGTGCCAGCAGTGAAAACAGGGACCAAGAGACCCAGTACTTC. It yields the protein CASSENRDQETQYF. J is TRBJ2-5 and V is TRBV2; the D gene is possibly TRBD1 (6 bases). The V gene's germline CDR1 is SNHLY and CDR2 FYNNEI. This CDR3 is 14 amino acids long. V shed 2 bases and J shed 0 bases, with 7 bases lying between them.